This TCR beta chain was identified in a study of cytomegalovirus exposure and HLA in healthy donors. Amplification used 60 Vbeta primers and 13 Jbeta primers. Sequencing was performed with immunoSEQ multiplex PCR; in TCRdb, only in-frame clones are kept and a portion is missing. The sample lists about 200,000 clones; approximately 86% were seen once. V lost 3 bases and J lost 9; bases outside the gene matches: 6. The CDR3 runs 15 residues. CDR1 and CDR2 from the germline V gene are SGHRS and YFSETQ. The clonotype comes from a woman in her twenties or thirties in good health and CMV-seronegative. The sample consisted of PBMCs. This chain connects TRBV5-1 to TRBJ2-1, with 13 bases aligning to TRBD2. CDR3 nucleotide sequence: TGCGCCAGCAGCTCTACTAGCGGGGGGGATACTGAGCAGTTCTTC. Translating it yields CASSSTSGGDTEQFF. Together with reference TRBV5-1 and TRBJ2-1, the CDR3 gives the full variable domain: KAGVTQTPRYLIKTRGQQVTLSCSPISGHRSVSWYQQTPGQGLQFLFEYFSETQRNKGNFPGRFSGRQFSNSRSEMNVSTLELGDSALYLCASSSTSGGDTEQFFGPGTRLTVL.